Following are 15 T cell receptor beta chains from one sample sequenced in a study of metastatic and nonmetastatic thyroid tumors. Thyroid surgery had not been preceded by any treatment in any patient. From the PCR reads, TCRdb re-called clones with MiXCR. The sample lists about 15,000 clones, about 29% seen once, with 10% to 15% in the top ten. What was sequenced was tumor tissue. These receptors were obtained from a male donor with papillary thyroid cancer or a benign thyroid nodule (not recorded which). Some clones in this sample may be carry-over from other donors' samples.

This clone was counted between two and nine times. The V call is TRBV29-1, the J call TRBJ1-1; D not certain. The CDR3 length is 14 residues. Trimming shortened V by 8 bases and J by 5 bases, and 21 bases separated the two germline ends. In germline, CDR1 is SQVTM, CDR2 ANQGSEA. The CDR3 loop is CSTRQAGRRTEAFF. The CDR3 bases are TGCAGCACCCGCCAGGCAGGCAGAAGGACTGAAGCTTTCTTT.

The chain combines TRBV20-1 with TRBJ2-5; 7 bases match TRBD1. The germline V gene encodes CDR1 DFQATT and CDR2 SNEGSKA (reference sequence). V trimming: 7 bases; J trimming: 3 bases; junction bases outside the gene matches: 11. The CDR3 is 14 amino acids. CDR3 nucleotides: TGCAGTGTTGAGAAGAGGGACAGAAAAGAGACCCAGTACTTC. Its protein product is CSVEKRDRKETQYF.

The chain has TRBV20-1 and TRBJ1-4; D gene uncertain. The germline gives CDR1 DFQATT, CDR2 SNEGSKA (reference sequence). Trimming removed 1 base at V and 2 bases at J, with 5 bases between. This CDR3 region has 13 residues. Here the CDR3 reads CSARVQTNEKLFF. As DNA, the CDR3 is TGCAGTGCTAGAGTCCAGACTAATGAAAAACTGTTTTTT.

This clone turned up a few times. The rearrangement joins TRBV6-1 to TRBJ1-2; D gene uncertain. The CDR3 length is 14 residues. Trimming pared 6 bases from V and 7 bases from J, leaving 18 bases between. Germline values: CDR1 MNHNS, CDR2 SASEGT. The DNA of the CDR3 is TGTGCCAGCAGGCCCGCTAATACCTTTTTTGGCTACACCTTC. This encodes CASRPANTFFGYTF.

This clone turned up a few times. The DNA for the CDR3 is TGTGCCAGCAGTTTAGTTCGGGGGGAGAACACTGAAGCTTTCTTT. Translation: CASSLVRGENTEAFF. This sequence joins TRBV28 and TRBJ1-1, with D tentatively TRBD1 (5 bases). CDR1 is MDHEN, CDR2 SYDVKM, per germline. V was clipped by 2 bases and J by 1 base, with 11 bases between them. The CDR3 totals 15 residues.

This clone was found a few times. The chain has TRBV12-3 or TRBV12-4 and TRBJ2-3; D remains ambiguous. The V gene lost 6 bases and the J gene lost 4 bases, with 14 bases spanning the gap. CDR3 length equals 14 residues. The CDR3 loop is CASRLKGHADTQYF. The DNA for the CDR3 is TGTGCCAGCAGGCTCAAGGGTCATGCAGATACGCAGTATTTT.

The rearrangement uses TRBV20-1 and TRBJ2-7; 7 nucleotides match TRBD1. The CDR3 extends over 13 amino acids. The germline V gene has CDR1 DFQATT and CDR2 SNEGSKA (reference sequence). The J segment lost 3 bases and the V segment lost 6 bases, leaving 8 bases of the junction unmatched. The CDR3 DNA reads TGCAGTGCAAAGGGGCAGGGGGACTACGAGCAGTACTTC. This translates into CSAKGQGDYEQYF.

The chain employs TRBV11-2 and TRBJ2-7, with 8 bases that match TRBD2. Germline assignment: CDR1 SGHAT and CDR2 FQNNGV. V lost 1 base, J lost 9 bases, and 5 bases stayed unmatched. CDR3 length: 13 amino acids. This chain's CDR3 is CASSLGGRLGQYF. CDR3 DNA: TGTGCCAGCAGCTTAGGCGGGAGGTTGGGGCAGTACTTC.

The table lists this clone with a few counts. V is TRBV12-3 or TRBV12-4 and J is TRBJ1-1; D is uncertain. The CDR3 runs to 11 residues. Trimming left V 0 bases short and J 6 bases short, with 2 bases between. The CDR3 DNA sequence: TGTGCCAGCAGTTTAGCTTCTGAAGCTTTCTTT. Its translation is CASSLASEAFF.

This clone came up many times. The chain is built from TRBV7-2 and TRBJ2-3; the D gene could be TRBD1 or TRBD2 (5 bases each). Germline V CDR1 and CDR2: SGHTA, FQGNSA. The CDR3 has 13 residues. Trimming took 3 bases from V and 5 from J, leaving 9 bases between them. The CDR3 DNA follows: TGTGCCAGCAGCTTTGGGGGTGGAGATACGCAGTATTTT. This encodes CASSFGGGDTQYF. Full variable domain (outside the CDR3, taken from reference TRBV7-2 and TRBJ2-3): GAGVSQSPSNKVTEKGKDVELRCDPISGHTALYWYRQSLGQGLEFLIYFQGNSAPDKSGLPSDRFSAERTGGSVSTLTIQRTQQEDSAVYLCASSFGGGDTQYFGPGTRLTVL.

This clone showed up many times. The V call is TRBV9, the J call TRBJ2-5, with unresolved D. The V gene's germline CDR1 is SGDLS and CDR2 YYNGEE. The CDR3 has 14 residues. V lost 0 bases, J lost 5 bases, and 11 bases lay in between. The CDR3, as DNA: TGTGCCAGCAGCGTAGGCGGCAGCGCCGAGACCCAGTACTTC. Translated, it gives CASSVGGSAETQYF.

This clone has ten or more counts. The chain uses TRBV10-3 and TRBJ2-7, with a possible D match to TRBD2 (6 bases). There are 13 residues in the CDR3. Between the trimmed V and J ends, which lost 1 base and 6 bases, there was a span of 10 bases. The germline V gene encodes CDR1 ENHRY and CDR2 SYGVKD. The CDR3 loop reads CAISELRGSEQYF. The CDR3 DNA is TGTGCCATCAGTGAGTTGCGGGGAAGCGAGCAGTACTTC.

This clone is deemed medium-sized. This chain connects TRBV11-2 to TRBJ2-6; D not certain. V shed 5 bases and J shed 2 bases, with 10 bases lying between them. The germline gives CDR1 SGHAT, CDR2 FQNNGV. The CDR3 sequence is 15 residues long. This chain's CDR3 is CASSPTETGANVLTF. The CDR3 nucleotides are TGTGCCAGCAGCCCAACTGAGACTGGGGCCAACGTCCTGACTTTC.

In this sample, this clone turned up many times. This same CDR3 is encoded by further DNA sequences in the sample. This sequence joins TRBV28 and TRBJ2-5, with 7 bases aligning to TRBD1. Germline V gives CDR1 MDHEN, CDR2 SYDVKM. The CDR3 contains 14 residues. The V segment lost 3 bases and the J segment 1 base; nucleotides outside the gene matches: 2. CDR3 residues: CASSFGDSQETQYF. The CDR3, as DNA: TGTGCCAGCAGTTTCGGGGACAGCCAAGAGACCCAGTACTTC.

The CDR3 nucleotides are TGTGCCAGCACCTCCGCCGGGACTAGCGGCACAGATACGCAGTATTTT. This translates into CASTSAGTSGTDTQYF. The chain links TRBV6-1 to TRBJ2-3, with 10 bases identical to TRBD2. V dropped 7 bases and J dropped 1; count of bases not matched to a gene: 8. Germline loops: CDR1 MNHNS, CDR2 SASEGT. The CDR3 is made up of 16 amino acids.